The 9 T cell receptor beta chains below all came from one sample that was sequenced in a study of T cells in Graves' hyperthyroidism and ophthalmopathy (dated by TCRdb to about 2019). Libraries were made using multiplex PCR. Sequencing used an Illumina HiSeq 2000. Amplification of TCR beta CDR3 regions was carried out from RNA transcripts. A first-round RT-PCR of the TCR CDR3 used the HTBI primer set with the Qiagen OneStep RT-PCR kit. TCRdb reran the public reads through fastp at Q25 and MiXCR, keeping productive beta chains. One record per CDR3 amino acid sequence lists the most common genes and DNA. This sample holds a few hundred thousand distinct CDR3 sequences; approximately 15% were observed only once. 34% of the sample is held by the ten biggest clonotypes. Sequences were obtained from blood. Receptor source: a woman in her thirties or forties with Graves' ophthalmopathy.

The chain combines TRBV20-1 with TRBJ2-1; 15 bases align to TRBD2. The CDR3 is 18 amino acids. The germline gives CDR1 DFQATT, CDR2 SNEGSKA (reference sequence). V shed 2 bases, J shed 2 bases, and the junction held 7 bases outside the gene matches. CDR3 sequence: CSARTRTSGRGAYNEQFF. DNA for the CDR3: TGCAGTGCTAGAACCCGGACTAGCGGGAGGGGAGCCTACAATGAGCAGTTCTTC.

This clonotype has at least ten counts. For the CDR3, the DNA is TGTGCCAGCAGCTGGACGGTCTCCTACGAGCAGTACTTC. Translating gives CASSWTVSYEQYF. The chain couples TRBV5-8 to TRBJ2-7; no firm D call. Germline values: CDR1 SGHTS, CDR2 YDEGEE. Trimming removed 3 bases from V and 0 bases from J, with 7 bases in between. The CDR3 has 13 amino acids.

This clonotype has at least ten counts. The chain is built from TRBV29-1 and TRBJ2-3; 10 bases agree with TRBD2. The CDR3 covers 13 residues. Germline V gene data show CDR1 as SQVTM and CDR2 as ANQGSEA. V dropped 7 bases and J dropped 3; count of bases not matched to a gene: 4. The CDR3: CSGSGGATDTQYF. CDR3 sequence (DNA): TGCAGCGGGAGCGGGGGGGCGACAGATACGCAGTATTTT.

This clonotype has a count of ten or more. The chain combines TRBV28 with TRBJ1-2; no reliable D call. Germline V gene lookup returns CDR1 MDHEN and CDR2 SYDVKM. This CDR3 has 14 amino acids. The V end was cut by 2 bases, the J end by 8 bases, with 15 bases between. CDR3 in DNA: TGTGCCAGCAGTTTACACCCAGGTTTTGGAGGCTACACCTTC. The encoded protein is CASSLHPGFGGYTF.

The gene calls are TRBV5-1 and TRBJ2-1, with 8 bases fitting TRBD2. Germline V gives CDR1 SGHRS, CDR2 YFSETQ. V lost 4 bases and J lost 0; bases outside the gene matches: 9. The length of the CDR3 is 17 residues. The CDR3 DNA sequence: TGCGCCAGCAGCCGTGGACTAGCTGAGAGCTCCTACAATGAGCAGTTCTTC. It is translated as CASSRGLAESSYNEQFF.

This clonotype was picked up many times. This rearrangement joins TRBV2 to TRBJ2-1, with D tentatively TRBD2 (6 bases). From germline, CDR1 is SNHLY and CDR2 FYNNEI. Deletions cut 5 bases from V and 1 base from J, with 21 bases between. The CDR3 is made up of 18 amino acids. CDR3 residues: CASSPSWGLIQSYNEQFF. The CDR3 region has the DNA TGTGCCAGCAGTCCTAGCTGGGGACTCATCCAATCCTACAATGAGCAGTTCTTC. The full variable domain, in which reference TRBV2 and TRBJ2-1 provide the parts outside the CDR3, is EPEVTQTPSHQVTQMGQEVILRCVPISNHLYFYWYRQILGQKVEFLVSFYNNEISEKSEIFDDQFSVERPDGSNFTLKIRSTKLEDSAMYFCASSPSWGLIQSYNEQFFGPGTRLTVL.

In regard to this clonotype: With a much larger clone just one base away, this may be a read error. J is TRBJ1-3 and V is TRBV2; the D is unclear. This CDR3 is 15 amino acids long. The V gene's germline CDR1 is SNHLY and CDR2 FYNNEI. CDR3 nucleotide sequence: TGTGCCGGCAGTGTTGGCAGAATCTCTGGAAACACCATATATTTT. Its protein is CAGSVGRISGNTIYF.

This clonotype was counted many times. This sequence joins TRBV5-1 and TRBJ2-5; D gene ambiguous. Trimming removed 3 bases at V and 0 bases at J, with 12 bases between. CDR3 length: 15 residues. Germline lookup yields CDR1 SGHRS and CDR2 YFSETQ. In nucleotides, the CDR3 is TGCGCCAGCAGCTCAAGAAACGACTACCAAGAGACCCAGTACTTC. It is translated as CASSSRNDYQETQYF.

This chain connects TRBV5-1 to TRBJ2-2; D possibly corresponds to TRBD1 (6 bases). Trimming pared 4 bases from V and 5 bases from J, leaving 9 bases between. CDR1 and CDR2 (germline): SGHRS, YFSETQ. This CDR3 is built from 13 residues. CDR3 sequence: CASSPGQTGELFF. CDR3 DNA: TGCGCCAGCAGCCCCGGACAGACCGGGGAGCTGTTTTTT.